The 19 T cell receptor beta chains reported below all come from one sample, sequenced in a study of blood T cell repertoires in COVID-19. Assay: immunoSEQ multiplex PCR; the TCRdb copy retains only in-frame clones and omits some. There are 150,000 to 160,000 clones in the sample; under 90% occur only once, and just over 0.55% lies in the top ten. The sample comprised peripheral blood. The origin of the receptors is a man in his fifties or sixties with acute or convalescent COVID-19.

CDR3 sequence reads: CASSEIVGTGGYEQYF. The CDR3 coding sequence is TGTGCCAGCAGTGAAATCGTCGGGACAGGGGGCTACGAGCAGTACTTC. The genes are TRBV6-1 and TRBJ2-7; TRBD1 matches at 11 bases. Germline V CDR1 and CDR2: MNHNS, SASEGT. J was trimmed by 3 bases and V by 2 bases; bases with no gene match: 6. CDR3 length: 16 residues.

This chain links TRBV9 with TRBJ1-3, with 7 positions matching TRBD1. J gave up 3 bases and V 0 bases, and 3 bases lay outside the gene matches. Germline V gene lookup returns CDR1 SGDLS and CDR2 YYNGEE. The CDR3 runs to 15 residues. The CDR3 is CASSVEGARGNTIYF. Here the CDR3 DNA reads TGTGCCAGCAGCGTAGAGGGGGCACGTGGAAACACCATATATTTT.

This rearrangement joins TRBV6-4 to TRBJ2-2; 7 bases are shared with TRBD1. CDR3 length equals 14 residues. With 5 bases clipped from V and 3 bases from J, the junction kept 3 bases outside the gene matches. The germline gives CDR1 MRHNA, CDR2 SNTAGT. The CDR3 nucleotides are TGTGCCAGCAGTAGACAGGGCGACACCGGGGAGCTGTTTTTT. It translates to CASSRQGDTGELFF.

This clone has only a few counts. J is TRBJ2-1 and V is TRBV4-2; 13 positions match TRBD2. The CDR3 has 15 residues. Germline values: CDR1 LGHNA, CDR2 YNFKEQ. With 5 bases clipped from V and 7 bases from J, the junction kept 5 bases outside the gene matches. CDR3 amino acids: CASSLGLAGNNEQFF. The CDR3 DNA follows: TGTGCCAGCAGCTTGGGACTAGCGGGGAATAATGAGCAGTTCTTC.

The chain has TRBV11-2 and TRBJ2-5; 9 bases line up with TRBD2. The V gene's germline CDR1 is SGHAT and CDR2 FQNNGV. The CDR3 contains 15 residues. Trimming at V came to 3 bases and at J to 0 bases, leaving 2 bases not matched to a gene. The CDR3, as DNA: TGTGCCAGCAGCTTTAGCGGGGGCTACCAAGAGACCCAGTACTTC. This codes for CASSFSGGYQETQYF.

The chain is built from TRBV4-3 and TRBJ2-3, with a weak D call TRBD2 (6 bases). Germline CDR1 LGHNA, CDR2 YSLEER. V gave up 0 bases and J gave up 9 bases, with 19 bases separating them. This CDR3 is 16 amino acids long. The CDR3 DNA is TGCGCCAGCAGCCAAGAGAGAAGTGGCGGGATAGGGACGCAGTATTTT. Translated, it gives CASSQERSGGIGTQYF.

As DNA, the CDR3 is TGCGCCAGCAGCCGCCTAAGCCCAGGGGCGATTAATGAAAAACTGTTTTTT. This codes for CASSRLSPGAINEKLFF. The J gene is TRBJ1-4, the V gene TRBV4-3; D is perhaps TRBD1 (6 bases). The CDR3 is made up of 17 amino acids. The germline V gene has CDR1 LGHNA and CDR2 YSLEER. With 4 bases removed from V and 4 bases from J, the gap between germline ends came to 19 bases.

CDR3 nucleotides: TGTGCCACCAGCAGAGGCCTAGACAGGCGAGGTGGGTTTGGGGCCAACGTCCTGACTTTC. This codes for CATSRGLDRRGGFGANVLTF. The chain has TRBV15 and TRBJ2-6; D is perhaps TRBD1 (6 bases). Looked up from germline, CDR1 is LNHNV and CDR2 is YYDKDF (reference sequence). V lost 1 base and J 3 bases, leaving 22 bases between the germline ends. CDR3 length: 20 residues. The full variable domain, its missing parts supplied by reference TRBV15 and TRBJ2-6, is DAMVIQNPRYQVTQFGKPVTLSCSQTLNHNVMYWYQQKSSQAPKLLFHYYDKDFNNEADTPDNFQSRRPNTSFCFLDIRSPGLGDTAMYLCATSRGLDRRGGFGANVLTFGAGSRLTVL.

The chain uses TRBV19 and TRBJ2-7, with D perhaps matching TRBD1 (5 bases). This CDR3 region has 13 residues. CDR1 is LNHDA, CDR2 SQIVND, per germline (reference sequence). Trimming took 5 bases from V and 0 from J, leaving 8 bases between them. CDR3 DNA: TGTGCCAGTAGTCTCGGACACTCCTACGAGCAGTACTTC. Translation gives CASSLGHSYEQYF.

The chain couples TRBV2 to TRBJ1-6; TRBD1 matches 7 bases. This CDR3 is 15 amino acids long. V shed 5 bases, J shed 10 bases, and the junction held 11 bases outside the gene matches. From germline, CDR1 is SNHLY and CDR2 FYNNEI. The CDR3 nucleotides read TGTGCCAGCAGTAGGACAGTGGACAGGAACTCACCCCTCCACTTT. Translation: CASSRTVDRNSPLHF.

The chain carries TRBV28 and TRBJ2-7, with D possibly being TRBD2 (6 bases). V lost 6 bases to trimming and J lost 3 bases, with 21 bases between them. Germline loops: CDR1 MDHEN, CDR2 SYDVKM. CDR3 length: 16 amino acids. In DNA form, the CDR3 reads TGTGCCAGCAGCACCCCCGGAGGGCGTGCCGGCTACGAGCAGTACTTC. Translating it yields CASSTPGGRAGYEQYF. The full variable domain, in which reference TRBV28 and TRBJ2-7 provide the parts outside the CDR3, is DVKVTQSSRYLVKRTGEKVFLECVQDMDHENMFWYRQDPGLGLRLIYFSYDVKMKEKGDIPEGYSVSREKKERFSLILESASTNQTSMYLCASSTPGGRAGYEQYFGPGTRLTVT.

This clone occurred a few times. The chain is built from TRBV7-9 and TRBJ1-4, with unresolved D. CDR3 length: 14 amino acids. V was cut by 5 bases and J by 9 bases, with 16 bases left in between. Looked up from germline, CDR1 is SEHNR and CDR2 is FQNEAQ (reference sequence). The CDR3 DNA reads TGTGCCAGCAGCCCCGGGTCTCTAACGAAAAAACTGTTTTTT. Its protein is CASSPGSLTKKLFF.

This clone was counted a few times. The CDR3, as DNA: TGTGCCAGCAGTCAGGGGCTGAACACTGAAGCTTTCTTT. This translates into CASSQGLNTEAFF. V gene TRBV12-3 or TRBV12-4 combines with J gene TRBJ1-1; tentatively, D is TRBD1 (6 bases). V was shortened by 5 bases and J by 0 bases, with 7 bases between the two germline ends. CDR3 size: 13 residues.

The gene calls are TRBV19 and TRBJ2-2; D is possibly TRBD1 (6 bases). The V end lost 3 bases, the J end lost 4 bases, and 9 bases lay between the germline ends. From germline, CDR1 is LNHDA and CDR2 SQIVND (reference sequence). The length of the CDR3 is 14 residues. The CDR3 DNA reads TGTGCCAGTAGTATCGAGGGGGTCACCGGGGAGCTGTTTTTT. This codes for CASSIEGVTGELFF.

This chain joins TRBV24-1 and TRBJ2-1; 8 bases are a match to TRBD1. The CDR3 consists of 16 residues. The germline gives CDR1 KGHDR, CDR2 SFDVKD. V trimming: 2 bases; J trimming: 0 bases; junction bases outside the gene matches: 2. CDR3: CATSDSGQGSYNEQFF. CDR3 bases: TGTGCCACCAGTGATTCCGGACAGGGCTCCTACAATGAGCAGTTCTTC.

The chain joins TRBV23-1 to TRBJ2-7; TRBD2 aligns across 10 bases. TRBV23-1 is placed among ORFs of uncertain function. V gave up 3 bases and J gave up 7 bases; unmatched junction bases: 24. The CDR3 loop spans 20 amino acids. CDR3 nucleotide sequence: TGCGCCAGCAGTCACCCTTCCTTTAGTAGCGGGAGGACTTCAAGGTGTGAGCAGTACTTC. Its translation: CASSHPSFSSGRTSRCEQYF.

The chain has TRBV28 and TRBJ1-5, with D possibly TRBD1 on 5 matching bases. The CDR3 consists of 14 residues. Germline loops: CDR1 MDHEN, CDR2 SYDVKM. V dropped 5 bases and J dropped 5 bases, with 13 bases sitting between them. CDR3 amino acids: CASSPPDIYQPQHF. For the CDR3, the DNA is TGTGCCAGCAGTCCACCGGACATATATCAGCCCCAGCATTTT.

This chain uses TRBV3-1 (or the pseudogene TRBV3-2) with TRBJ2-1; D is unresolved. Trimming left V 4 bases short and J 0 bases short, with 10 bases between. The CDR3 contains 15 residues. Germline V gene data show CDR1 as LGHDT and CDR2 as YNNKEL (reference sequence). For the CDR3, the DNA is TGTGCCAGCAGCCGTGCGGCGAGCTCCTACAATGAGCAGTTCTTC. Its translation: CASSRAASSYNEQFF.

The V gene is TRBV28, the J gene TRBJ2-7; D gene uncertain. CDR1 and CDR2 (germline): MDHEN, SYDVKM. This CDR3 has 13 amino acids. The germline V and J ends were trimmed by 3 bases and 2 bases, with 8 bases remaining between them. The CDR3: CASSLRPTYEQYF. As DNA, the CDR3 is TGTGCCAGCAGTTTGAGGCCCACCTACGAGCAGTACTTC.